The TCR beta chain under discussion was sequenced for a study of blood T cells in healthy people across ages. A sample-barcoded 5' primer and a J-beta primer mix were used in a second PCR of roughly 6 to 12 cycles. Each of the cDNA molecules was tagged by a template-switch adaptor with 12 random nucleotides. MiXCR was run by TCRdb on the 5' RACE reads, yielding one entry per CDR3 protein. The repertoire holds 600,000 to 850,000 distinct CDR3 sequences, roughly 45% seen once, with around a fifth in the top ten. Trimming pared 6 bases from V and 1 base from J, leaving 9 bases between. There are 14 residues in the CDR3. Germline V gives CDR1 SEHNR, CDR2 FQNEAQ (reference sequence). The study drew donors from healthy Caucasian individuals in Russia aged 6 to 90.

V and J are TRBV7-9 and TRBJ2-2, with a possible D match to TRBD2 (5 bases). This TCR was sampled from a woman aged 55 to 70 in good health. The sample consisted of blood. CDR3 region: CASRPAGNTGELFF. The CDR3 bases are TGTGCCAGCAGGCCGGCGGGGAACACCGGGGAGCTGTTTTTT.